These 13 T cell receptor beta chains originate from one sample sequenced in a study of cytomegalovirus exposure and HLA in healthy donors. PCR primers comprised 60 Vbeta and 13 Jbeta primers. Assay used: immunoSEQ multiplex PCR; TCRdb lists only in-frame clones, some missing. Here the sample spans about 140,000 clones, 82% being singletons. The source material was PBMCs. The receptors were gathered from a male donor in good health and CMV-seronegative.

The rearrangement links TRBV7-9 to TRBJ1-2, with a tentative D call TRBD1 (6 bases). The CDR3 contains 14 residues. With 1 base removed from V and 8 bases from J, the gap between germline ends came to 14 bases. The germline gives CDR1 SEHNR, CDR2 FQNEAQ (reference sequence). This CDR3 reads CASSLEYLGAGYTF. CDR3 in DNA: TGTGCCAGCAGCTTAGAGTACTTGGGGGCCGGCTACACCTTC.

The V call is TRBV4-3, the J call TRBJ2-1; a weak D match, TRBD2 (5 bases). Germline V gene lookup returns CDR1 LGHNA and CDR2 YSLEER. V lost 0 bases and J 4 bases, leaving 13 bases between the germline ends. The CDR3 totals 16 residues. Here the CDR3 DNA reads TGCGCCAGCAGCCAAGATCCACCACGGGGTTACAATGAGCAGTTCTTC. It encodes CASSQDPPRGYNEQFF.

The V gene is TRBV7-9, the J gene TRBJ1-2; TRBD1 aligns across 8 bases. The junction had 12 bases not matched to a gene; V was cut back by 4 bases and J by 5 bases. CDR3 length equals 16 residues. Germline lookup yields CDR1 SEHNR and CDR2 FQNEAQ (reference sequence). The CDR3 loop reads CASSSGNDRGAYGYTF. Here the CDR3 DNA reads TGTGCCAGCAGCTCCGGAAACGACAGGGGAGCATATGGCTACACCTTC.

V and J are TRBV27 and TRBJ1-1; D uncertain. Trimming stripped 9 bases from V and 4 bases from J, with 18 bases between. This CDR3 contains 14 residues. Germline V gene sequence: CDR1 MNHEY, CDR2 SMNVEV (reference sequence). CDR3 DNA sequence: TGTGCCAGTCATGAGAGGTTCGGGGTCACTGAAGCTTTCTTT. Protein product: CASHERFGVTEAFF.

The chain uses TRBV5-4 and TRBJ2-7; 9 bases agree with TRBD2. CDR1 SGHNT and CDR2 YYREEE come from the germline V gene (reference sequence). V lost 5 bases, J lost 3 bases, and 6 bases stayed unmatched. This CDR3 comprises 14 residues. The CDR3 spells CASSSSGIHYEQYF. DNA for the CDR3: TGTGCCAGCAGTTCTAGCGGGATCCACTACGAGCAGTACTTC.

J is TRBJ2-1 and V is TRBV27; 7 bases align to TRBD2. CDR1 and CDR2 from the germline V gene are MNHEY and SMNVEV (reference sequence). The V gene end was trimmed by 6 bases and the J gene end by 10 bases; junction bases not matched to a gene: 12. There are 14 residues in the CDR3. The chain's CDR3 is CASSSGTTPLEQFF. CDR3 sequence (DNA): TGTGCCAGCAGCTCCGGGACTACCCCTTTGGAGCAGTTCTTC.

The V gene is TRBV27, the J gene TRBJ1-2; maybe TRBD1 (6 bases). The CDR3 totals 16 residues. From germline, CDR1 is MNHEY and CDR2 SMNVEV (reference sequence). The V gene lost 0 bases and the J gene lost 0 bases, with 11 bases spanning the gap. CDR3 loop: CASSLSGTPTNYGYTF. In DNA, the CDR3 is TGTGCCAGCAGTTTATCGGGGACACCTACTAACTATGGCTACACCTTC.

The table lists this clone with a count of one. V gene TRBV5-4 combines with J gene TRBJ2-7; D unclear. In germline, CDR1 is SGHNT, CDR2 YYREEE (reference sequence). This CDR3 spans 14 amino acids. The V end lost 0 bases, the J end lost 2 bases, and 9 bases lay between the germline ends. CDR3 nucleotides: TGTGCCAGCAGCTTGGGTCTAGTAGCCTACGAGCAGTACTTC. Protein sequence: CASSLGLVAYEQYF. The variable domain in full, completed from reference TRBV5-4 and TRBJ2-7, reads ETGVTQSPTHLIKTRGQQVTLRCSSQSGHNTVSWYQQALGQGPQFIFQYYREEENGRGNFPPRFSGLQFPNYSSELNVNALELDDSALYLCASSLGLVAYEQYFGPGTRLTVT.

Only a few counts were recorded for this clone. V and J are TRBV5-5 and TRBJ2-7; TRBD2 matches at 7 bases. This CDR3 region has 15 residues. CDR1 is SGHKS, CDR2 YYEKEE, per germline (reference sequence). The ends lost 2 bases at V and 4 bases at J; junction bases unmatched: 9. CDR3 DNA sequence: TGTGCCAGCAGCTTAGCCATGGGGGAGGGGTACGAGCAGTACTTC. Encoded protein: CASSLAMGEGYEQYF.

The gene calls are TRBV11-1 and TRBJ2-5, with D perhaps TRBD1 (5 bases). CDR3 length: 16 residues. V lost 3 bases to trimming and J lost 1 base, with 15 bases between them. Germline V gene data show CDR1 as SGHAT and CDR2 as FQDESV (reference sequence). DNA of the CDR3: TGTGCCAGCAGCTTTCAGGGCTCGACAGCCCAAGAGACCCAGTACTTC. Amino acids: CASSFQGSTAQETQYF.

In this sample, this clone turned up a few times. The chain employs TRBV7-9 and TRBJ2-7, with D possibly being TRBD2 (5 bases). The CDR3 consists of 14 residues. V was trimmed by 5 bases and J by 3 bases, leaving 14 bases between them. The V gene's germline CDR1 is SEHNR and CDR2 FQNEAQ (reference sequence). The CDR3 DNA reads TGTGCCAGCAGCCCCAGGACTGGGAGCTACGAGCAGTACTTC. Amino acids: CASSPRTGSYEQYF.

This clone was detected once. The chain uses TRBV6-1 and TRBJ2-3; no clear D gene. Germline V lookup: CDR1 MNHNS, CDR2 SASEGT. With 7 bases removed from V and 7 bases from J, the gap between germline ends came to 21 bases. The CDR3 runs to 15 residues. CDR3 in DNA: TGTGCCAGCAACCCGGATCGAGCGATCGGTTATACGCAGTATTTT. Translation: CASNPDRAIGYTQYF.

V is TRBV18 and J is TRBJ2-3, with 9 bases matching TRBD1. Per the germline V gene, CDR1 is KGHSH and CDR2 is LQKENI. With V trimmed by 6 bases and J by 11 bases, 15 bases remained unmatched. The CDR3 totals 15 residues. The CDR3 reads CASSPRTGELSRQYF. The CDR3 DNA reads as TGTGCCAGCTCGCCAAGGACAGGGGAGTTGTCGCGGCAGTATTTT. Complete variable domain (other parts from reference TRBV18 and TRBJ2-3): NAGVMQNPRHLVRRRGQEARLRCSPMKGHSHVYWYRQLPEEGLKFMVYLQKENIIDESGMPKERFSAEFPKEGPSILRIQQVVRGDSAAYFCASSPRTGELSRQYFGPGTRLTVL.